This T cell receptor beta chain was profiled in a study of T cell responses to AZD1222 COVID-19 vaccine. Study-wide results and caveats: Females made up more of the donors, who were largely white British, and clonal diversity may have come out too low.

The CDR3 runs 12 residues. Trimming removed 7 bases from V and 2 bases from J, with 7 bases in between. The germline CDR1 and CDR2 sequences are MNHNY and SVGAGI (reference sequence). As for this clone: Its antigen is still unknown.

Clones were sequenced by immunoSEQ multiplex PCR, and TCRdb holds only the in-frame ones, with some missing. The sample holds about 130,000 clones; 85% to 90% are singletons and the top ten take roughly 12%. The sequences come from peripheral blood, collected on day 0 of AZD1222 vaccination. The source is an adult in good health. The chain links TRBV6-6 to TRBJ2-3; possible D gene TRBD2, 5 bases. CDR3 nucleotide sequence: TGTGCCAGCATCGGGGACACAGATACGCAGTATTTT. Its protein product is CASIGDTDTQYF.